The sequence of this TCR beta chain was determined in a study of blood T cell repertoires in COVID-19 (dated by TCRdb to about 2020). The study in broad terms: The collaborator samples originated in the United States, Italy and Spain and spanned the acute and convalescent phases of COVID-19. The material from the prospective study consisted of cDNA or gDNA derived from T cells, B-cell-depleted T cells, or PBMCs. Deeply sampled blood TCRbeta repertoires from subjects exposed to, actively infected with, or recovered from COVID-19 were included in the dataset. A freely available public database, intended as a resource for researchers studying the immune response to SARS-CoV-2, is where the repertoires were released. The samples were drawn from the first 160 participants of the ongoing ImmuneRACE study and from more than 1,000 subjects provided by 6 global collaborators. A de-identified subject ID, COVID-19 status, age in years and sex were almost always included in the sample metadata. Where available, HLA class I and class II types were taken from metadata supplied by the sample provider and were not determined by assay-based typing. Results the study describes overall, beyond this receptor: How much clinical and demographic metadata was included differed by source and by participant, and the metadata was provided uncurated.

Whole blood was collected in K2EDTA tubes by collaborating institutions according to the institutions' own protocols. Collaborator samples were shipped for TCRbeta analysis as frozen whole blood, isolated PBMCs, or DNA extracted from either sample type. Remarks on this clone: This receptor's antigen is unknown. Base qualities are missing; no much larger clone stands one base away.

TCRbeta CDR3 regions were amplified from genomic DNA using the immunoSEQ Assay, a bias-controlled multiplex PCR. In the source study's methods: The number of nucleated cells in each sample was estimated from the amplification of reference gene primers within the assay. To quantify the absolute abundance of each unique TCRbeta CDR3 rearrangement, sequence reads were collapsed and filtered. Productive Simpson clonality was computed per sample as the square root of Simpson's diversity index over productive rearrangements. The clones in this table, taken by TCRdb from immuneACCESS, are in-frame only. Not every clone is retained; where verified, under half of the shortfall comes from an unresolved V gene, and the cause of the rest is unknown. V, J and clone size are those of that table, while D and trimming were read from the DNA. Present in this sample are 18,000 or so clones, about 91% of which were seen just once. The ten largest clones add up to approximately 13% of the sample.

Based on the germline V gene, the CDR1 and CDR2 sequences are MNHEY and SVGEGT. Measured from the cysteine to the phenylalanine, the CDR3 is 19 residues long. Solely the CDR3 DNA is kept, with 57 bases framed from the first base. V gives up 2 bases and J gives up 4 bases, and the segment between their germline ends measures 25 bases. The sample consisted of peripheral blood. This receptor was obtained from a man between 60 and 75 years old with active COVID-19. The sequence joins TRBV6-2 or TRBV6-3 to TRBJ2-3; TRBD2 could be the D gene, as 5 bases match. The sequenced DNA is TGTGCCAGCAGTTACGACGTTAGCGATGCCAAGCCGGGCGCAGATACGCAGTATTTT. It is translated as CASSYDVSDAKPGADTQYF.